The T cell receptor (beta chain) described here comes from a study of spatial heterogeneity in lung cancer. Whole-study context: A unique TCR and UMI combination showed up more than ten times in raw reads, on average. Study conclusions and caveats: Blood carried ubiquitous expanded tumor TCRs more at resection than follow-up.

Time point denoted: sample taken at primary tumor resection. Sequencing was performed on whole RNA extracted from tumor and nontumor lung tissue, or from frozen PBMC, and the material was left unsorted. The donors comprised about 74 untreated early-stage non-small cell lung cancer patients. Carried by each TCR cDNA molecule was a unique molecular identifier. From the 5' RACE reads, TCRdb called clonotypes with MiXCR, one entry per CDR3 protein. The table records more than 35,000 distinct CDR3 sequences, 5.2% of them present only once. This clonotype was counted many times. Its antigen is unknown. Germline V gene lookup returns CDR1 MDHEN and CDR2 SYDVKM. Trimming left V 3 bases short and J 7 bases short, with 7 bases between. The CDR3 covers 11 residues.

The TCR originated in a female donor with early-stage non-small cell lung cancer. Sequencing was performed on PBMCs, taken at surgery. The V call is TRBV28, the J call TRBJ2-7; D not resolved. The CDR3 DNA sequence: TGTGCCAGCAGTTTTATGGGGGAGCAGTACTTC. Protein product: CASSFMGEQYF.